Listed here are 10 T cell receptor beta chains from one sample, sequenced in a study of tumor-infiltrating lymphocytes in localized non-small cell lung cancer. Sequenced by immunoSEQ multiplex PCR; TCRdb stores in-frame clones only, minus some. The data contain thousands of clones, about 57% of them seen just once; the ten biggest clones take up roughly an eighth. Input material: lung tumor tissue. The receptors here all came from a human donor with non-small cell lung cancer.

The chain joins TRBV9 to TRBJ2-2; possible D gene TRBD1, 5 bases. V dropped 0 bases and J dropped 1 base, with 10 bases sitting between them. This CDR3 has 16 residues. Germline loops: CDR1 SGDLS, CDR2 YYNGEE. In nucleotides, the CDR3 is TGTGCCAGCAGCGTAGAGGGGCGGAGGAACACCGGGGAGCTGTTTTTT. Protein product: CASSVEGRRNTGELFF. Using reference TRBV9 and TRBJ2-2 for the parts outside the CDR3, the full variable domain is DSGVTQTPKHLITATGQRVTLRCSPRSGDLSVYWYQQSLDQGLQFLIQYYNGEERAKGNILERFSAQQFPDLHSELNLSSLELGDSALYFCASSVEGRRNTGELFFGEGSRLTVL.

This clone was seen more than once but under ten times. This chain joins TRBV28 and TRBJ2-5; TRBD1 or TRBD2 may be the D gene (5 bases each). The V end was cut by 7 bases, the J end by 5 bases, with 17 bases between. CDR1 MDHEN and CDR2 SYDVKM come from the germline V gene. This CDR3 is 14 amino acids long. For the CDR3, the DNA is TGTGCCAGCACCAGAAACCCGGGGCCGGAGACCCAGTACTTC. Translation: CASTRNPGPETQYF.

This clone appeared a few times. V gene TRBV19 combines with J gene TRBJ1-2, with a tentative D call TRBD1 (5 bases). Germline V gene data show CDR1 as LNHDA and CDR2 as SQIVND (reference sequence). V was shortened by 5 bases and J by 1 base, with 17 bases between the two germline ends. The CDR3 length is 16 residues. Here the CDR3 reads CASSLGTVAINYGYTF. The CDR3 nucleotides are TGTGCCAGTAGTTTGGGGACGGTCGCTATTAACTATGGCTACACCTTC. The full variable domain, completed using reference TRBV19 and TRBJ1-2, is DGGITQSPKYLFRKEGQNVTLSCEQNLNHDAMYWYRQDPGQGLRLIYYSQIVNDFQKGDIAEGYSVSREKKESFPLTVTSAQKNPTAFYLCASSLGTVAINYGYTFGSGTRLTVV.

This chain joins TRBV15 and TRBJ2-2; 9 bases fit TRBD1. The V gene end was trimmed by 7 bases and the J gene end by 6 bases; junction bases not matched to a gene: 12. The CDR3 totals 16 residues. The germline gives CDR1 LNHNV, CDR2 YYDKDF (reference sequence). The CDR3 region is CATKRTGENWAGELFF. The CDR3 region has the DNA TGTGCCACCAAGAGGACAGGGGAGAATTGGGCCGGGGAGCTGTTTTTT.

This sequence joins TRBV11-3 and TRBJ2-1; D remains ambiguous. Germline CDR1 and CDR2: SGHNT and YENEEA. Trimming cost V 0 bases and J 7 bases, with 13 bases left between them. This CDR3 spans 15 amino acids. The CDR3 spells CASSLDRQRRNEQFF. CDR3 nucleotide sequence: TGTGCCAGCAGCTTAGACAGGCAACGCAGGAATGAGCAGTTCTTC. The full variable domain, completed using reference TRBV11-3 and TRBJ2-1, is EAGVVQSPRYKIIEKKQPVAFWCNPISGHNTLYWYLQNLGQGPELLIRYENEEAVDDSQLPKDRFSAERLKGVDSTLKIQPAELGDSAVYLCASSLDRQRRNEQFFGPGTRLTVL.

J is TRBJ2-2 and V is TRBV6-5, with a weak D call TRBD1 (5 bases). The germline CDR1 and CDR2 sequences are MNHEY and SVGAGI. The V gene lost 5 bases and the J gene lost 3 bases, with 10 bases spanning the gap. The CDR3 has 14 residues. The CDR3 DNA reads TGTGCCAGCAGTCTACACAGGTACACCGGGGAGCTGTTTTTT. As protein: CASSLHRYTGELFF.

This clone was detected only a few times. V usage is TRBV19 and J usage is TRBJ2-5; D not certain. The CDR3 extends over 13 amino acids. Trimming took off 1 base at V and 1 base at J, with 4 bases between the two ends. Germline CDR1 and CDR2: LNHDA and SQIVND (reference sequence). Here the CDR3 DNA reads TGTGCCAGTAGTATAGGTGCCCAAGAGACCCAGTACTTC. This translates into CASSIGAQETQYF.

The chain has TRBV19 and TRBJ2-1; D possibly corresponds to TRBD2 (5 bases). The V gene lost 5 bases and the J gene lost 4 bases, with 12 bases spanning the gap. The germline CDR1 and CDR2 sequences are LNHDA and SQIVND (reference sequence). The CDR3 runs to 14 residues. The CDR3 here is CASSRGVGYNEQFF. CDR3 DNA sequence: TGTGCCAGTAGTCGGGGTGTGGGTTACAATGAGCAGTTCTTC.

The chain carries TRBV7-2 and TRBJ2-1; D gene unclear. Germline V gene sequence: CDR1 SGHTA, CDR2 FQGNSA. The V and J ends lost 1 base and 12 bases respectively, with 10 bases between them. CDR3 length: 12 amino acids. CDR3 amino acids: CASSLDPVSQFF. Written as DNA, the CDR3 is TGTGCCAGCAGCTTAGATCCGGTCTCGCAGTTCTTC.

In this sample, this clone is medium-sized. This chain connects TRBV28 to TRBJ1-1; a weak D match, TRBD1 (5 bases). Trimming pared 2 bases from V and 6 bases from J, leaving 7 bases between. This CDR3 comprises 12 residues. CDR1 is MDHEN and CDR2 is SYDVKM in the germline V gene. CDR3 DNA sequence: TGTGCCAGCAGTTTACGGGGGGCTGAAGCTTTCTTT. Translation: CASSLRGAEAFF.